What follows describes a single TCR beta chain. These data belong to a study of cytomegalovirus exposure and HLA in healthy donors. Trimming at V came to 2 bases and at J to 2 bases, leaving 9 bases not matched to a gene. This CDR3 spans 17 amino acids. The PCR used 60 Vbeta and 13 Jbeta primers. Generated by immunoSEQ multiplex PCR, the TCRdb table keeps only in-frame clones and is missing some. The sample yields under 200,000 clones, 65% to 85% seen once. This TCR was recovered from a man between 60 and 75 years old in good health and CMV-seronegative. Material: PBMCs. V is TRBV23-1 and J is TRBJ1-2; the match to TRBD1 covers 9 bases. TRBV23-1 is sorted into the ORF group, with uncertain function. The CDR3: CASSQRGTGLWNYGYTF. In nucleotides, the CDR3 is TGCGCCAGCAGTCAACGCGGGACAGGGTTGTGGAACTATGGCTACACCTTC.